These 19 T cell receptor beta chains originate from one sample sequenced in a study of blood T cell repertoires in COVID-19. Produced via immunoSEQ multiplex PCR; TCRdb's table is partial and in-frame only. The sample comprises roughly 220,000 clones, 80% to 90% of which are singletons, and less than 5% rests with the top ten. The sample consisted of PBMCs or T cells enriched from blood (not recorded which). These receptors all stem from a woman in her thirties or forties with acute COVID-19.

This clone came up once. The chain has TRBV27 and TRBJ2-6; 7 bases map to TRBD1. Germline values: CDR1 MNHEY, CDR2 SMNVEV (reference sequence). J was trimmed by 0 bases and V by 6 bases; bases with no gene match: 11. The CDR3 is made up of 18 amino acids. The CDR3 sequence: CASRPRDSTLSGANVLTF. CDR3 coding DNA: TGTGCCAGCAGGCCAAGGGACAGTACCCTCTCTGGGGCCAACGTCCTGACTTTC.

A few counts support this clone. CDR3 coding DNA: TGTGCCAGCTCCCTACAGACAGGAAAAGACTACACCTTC. This gives the protein CASSLQTGKDYTF. The chain carries TRBV18 and TRBJ1-2, with a possible D match to TRBD1 (6 bases). The length of the CDR3 is 13 residues. The V gene's germline CDR1 is KGHSH and CDR2 LQKENI. V shed 6 bases and J shed 10 bases, with 18 bases lying between them.

The gene calls are TRBV2 and TRBJ1-2; 7 bases are a match to TRBD1. With V trimmed by 5 bases and J by 2 bases, 2 bases remained unmatched. The CDR3 totals 13 residues. Germline V gene sequence: CDR1 SNHLY, CDR2 FYNNEI. The DNA of the CDR3 is TGTGCCAGCAGTTTGGACAGGAACTATGGCTACACCTTC. Translation: CASSLDRNYGYTF.

The genes are TRBV10-3 and TRBJ2-7; 10 nucleotides agree with TRBD1. The V and J ends lost 6 bases and 6 bases, in that order; junction bases with no gene match: 5. Germline V CDR1 and CDR2: ENHRY, SYGVKD. The CDR3 sequence is 13 residues long. CDR3 region: CAISGTGDGEQYF. CDR3 DNA sequence: TGTGCCATCAGCGGGACAGGGGATGGCGAGCAGTACTTC.

The J gene is TRBJ1-5, the V gene TRBV28; D ambiguous. Germline lookup yields CDR1 MDHEN and CDR2 SYDVKM. The CDR3 loop spans 15 amino acids. Trimming took off 3 bases at V and 4 bases at J, with 13 bases between the two ends. This chain's CDR3 is CASSLVGGGNQPQHF. As DNA, the CDR3 is TGTGCCAGCAGTTTGGTGGGTGGAGGAAATCAGCCCCAGCATTTT.

This chain joins TRBV6-1 and TRBJ2-2; 13 nucleotides align to TRBD2. CDR3 length: 19 residues. With V trimmed by 4 bases and J by 4 bases, 12 bases remained unmatched. Germline V gene data show CDR1 as MNHNS and CDR2 as SASEGT. The CDR3 loop is CASSGTRTSGSVGTGELFF. The CDR3 nucleotides read TGTGCCAGCAGTGGGACGCGGACTAGCGGGAGCGTGGGCACCGGGGAGCTGTTTTTT.

The chain links TRBV28 to TRBJ1-2, with a possible D match to TRBD1 (5 bases). The CDR3 loop spans 14 amino acids. Germline V gene sequence: CDR1 MDHEN, CDR2 SYDVKM. The ends were cut back, 6 bases at V and 4 bases at J, with 15 bases in the middle. CDR3 nucleotide sequence: TGTGCCAGCAGGGAGGGGCCTCAGGGCTATGGCTACACCTTC. Translation: CASREGPQGYGYTF.

This chain joins TRBV19 and TRBJ1-6; a weak D match, TRBD1 (5 bases). This CDR3 contains 13 residues. Trimming took off 7 bases at V and 9 bases at J, with 13 bases between the two ends. The germline V gene encodes CDR1 LNHDA and CDR2 SQIVND (reference sequence). For the CDR3, the DNA is TGTGCCAGTAACCTGGGGGGAGGTTCACCCCTCCACTTT. Translating gives CASNLGGGSPLHF.

V and J are TRBV7-2 and TRBJ1-1, with D maybe TRBD1 (5 bases). The CDR3 contains 15 residues. The V end was cut by 2 bases, the J end by 2 bases, with 12 bases between. Looked up from germline, CDR1 is SGHTA and CDR2 is FQGNSA. Here the CDR3 DNA reads TGTGCCAGCAGCTTACTCGGGGGGTTTAACACTGAAGCTTTCTTT. Its translation: CASSLLGGFNTEAFF.

The rearrangement joins TRBV2 to TRBJ1-6, with D uncertain. Germline loops: CDR1 SNHLY, CDR2 FYNNEI. Trimming removed 6 bases from V and 14 bases from J, with 14 bases in between. The CDR3 consists of 12 residues. For the CDR3, the DNA is TGTGCCAGCAGGGACCTGTTCGGGGCCCTCCACTTT. Encoded protein: CASRDLFGALHF.

The rearrangement uses TRBV28 and TRBJ1-5, with a tentative D call TRBD1 (5 bases). V shed 6 bases and J shed 9 bases, with 9 bases lying between them. The CDR3 has 11 residues. Germline V lookup: CDR1 MDHEN, CDR2 SYDVKM. This CDR3 reads CASSLQGPQHF. In DNA form, the CDR3 reads TGTGCCAGCAGCCTTCAGGGGCCCCAGCATTTT.

V gene TRBV5-1 combines with J gene TRBJ2-7; D is possibly TRBD2 (6 bases). Trimming removed 0 bases at V and 5 bases at J, with 12 bases between. The length of the CDR3 is 14 residues. Germline CDR1 is SGHRS and CDR2 is YFSETQ. The CDR3 nucleotides are TGCGCCAGCAGCTTGGCCCGGGGGTCGGACGAGCAGTACTTC. Its protein is CASSLARGSDEQYF.

The chain combines TRBV29-1 with TRBJ2-5; possible D gene TRBD2, 6 bases. Germline CDR1 SQVTM, CDR2 ANQGSEA. CDR3 length: 13 residues. V was pared by 0 bases and J by 6 bases, with 11 bases between. The CDR3 DNA reads TGCAGCGTTGAAGAAGGAGGGGCGAAGACCCAGTACTTC. This sequence encodes CSVEEGGAKTQYF.

The DNA of the CDR3 is TGTGCCAGCTCACCATGGAGGACAGGGGCTCCCACTGAAGCTTTCTTT. It encodes CASSPWRTGAPTEAFF. The V and J genes are TRBV18 and TRBJ1-1, with 9 bases fitting TRBD1. From germline, CDR1 is KGHSH and CDR2 LQKENI. The CDR3 loop spans 16 amino acids. V dropped 2 bases and J dropped 4; count of bases not matched to a gene: 8.

This chain uses TRBV7-6 with TRBJ2-2, with a possible D match to TRBD1 (5 bases). CDR1 SGHVS and CDR2 FNYEAQ come from the germline V gene. The germline V and J ends were trimmed by 5 bases and 5 bases, with 15 bases remaining between them. The CDR3 has 15 amino acids. The CDR3 loop reads CASSTQGLLTGELFF. The CDR3 DNA follows: TGTGCCAGCAGCACTCAGGGTTTGCTAACCGGGGAGCTGTTTTTT.

The V gene is TRBV7-9, the J gene TRBJ2-5, with a tentative D call TRBD2 (5 bases). Germline CDR1 reads SEHNR; CDR2 reads FQNEAQ (reference sequence). The V and J ends lost 4 bases and 0 bases respectively, with 15 bases between them. The CDR3 spans 16 residues. The CDR3 region has the DNA TGTGCCAGCAGCTGGGGAAATACGGGATACCAAGAGACCCAGTACTTC. Protein product: CASSWGNTGYQETQYF.

V gene TRBV19 combines with J gene TRBJ2-5; no clear D gene. This CDR3 spans 15 amino acids. Trimming shortened V by 0 bases and J by 0 bases, and 8 bases separated the two germline ends. Germline CDR1 and CDR2: LNHDA and SQIVND (reference sequence). CDR3 sequence: CASSIDGQYQETQYF. The CDR3 nucleotides are TGTGCCAGTAGTATAGATGGGCAGTACCAAGAGACCCAGTACTTC.

V and J are TRBV4-2 and TRBJ2-7; the D gene is possibly TRBD2 (7 bases). Deletions cut 4 bases from V and 2 bases from J, with 15 bases between. The CDR3 length is 15 residues. The germline gives CDR1 LGHNA, CDR2 YNFKEQ. CDR3 residues: CASSRGGRETYEQYF. The CDR3 DNA sequence: TGTGCCAGCAGCCGGGGGGGGCGGGAGACCTACGAGCAGTACTTC.

As for this clone: This specimen includes other DNA sequences encoding the same CDR3. This rearrangement joins TRBV3-1 (or the pseudogene TRBV3-2) to TRBJ2-7, with 9 bases fitting TRBD1. Trimming removed 4 bases from V and 4 bases from J; junction bases left unmatched: 2. The germline gives CDR1 LGHDT, CDR2 YNNKEL (reference sequence). The CDR3 length is 13 residues. For the CDR3, the DNA is TGTGCCAGCAGCCCGGGACAGGGTTACGAGCAGTACTTC. Translation gives CASSPGQGYEQYF.